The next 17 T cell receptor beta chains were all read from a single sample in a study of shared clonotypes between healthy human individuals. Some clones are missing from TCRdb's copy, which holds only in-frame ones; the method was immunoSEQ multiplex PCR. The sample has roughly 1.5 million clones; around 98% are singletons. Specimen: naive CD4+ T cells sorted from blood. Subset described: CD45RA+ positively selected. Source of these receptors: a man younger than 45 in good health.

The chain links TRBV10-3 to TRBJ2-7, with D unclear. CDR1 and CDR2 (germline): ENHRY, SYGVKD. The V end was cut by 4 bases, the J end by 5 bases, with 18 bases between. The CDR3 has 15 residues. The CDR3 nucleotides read TGTGCCATCAGTGGACGCGAGGTATCAGGCGACGAGCAGTACTTC. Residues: CAISGREVSGDEQYF.

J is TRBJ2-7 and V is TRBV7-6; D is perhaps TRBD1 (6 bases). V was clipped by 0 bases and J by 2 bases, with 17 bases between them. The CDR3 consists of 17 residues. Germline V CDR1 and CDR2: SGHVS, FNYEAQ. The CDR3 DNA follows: TGTGCCAGCAGCTTAGCTGTGGGGCAGGGGTCGACCTACGAGCAGTACTTC. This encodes CASSLAVGQGSTYEQYF.

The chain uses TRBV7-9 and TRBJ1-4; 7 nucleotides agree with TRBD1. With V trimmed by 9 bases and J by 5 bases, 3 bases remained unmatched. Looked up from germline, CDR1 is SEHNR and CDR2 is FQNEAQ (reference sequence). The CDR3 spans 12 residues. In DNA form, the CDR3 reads TGTGCCAGAGGACAGGAGAATGAAAAACTGTTTTTT. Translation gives CARGQENEKLFF.

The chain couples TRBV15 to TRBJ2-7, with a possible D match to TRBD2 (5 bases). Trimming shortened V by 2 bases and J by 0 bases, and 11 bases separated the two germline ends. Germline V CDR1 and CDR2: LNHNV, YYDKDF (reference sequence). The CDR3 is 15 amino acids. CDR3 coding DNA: TGTGCCACCAGCAGAATCGGGGAAGACTCCTACGAGCAGTACTTC. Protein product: CATSRIGEDSYEQYF.

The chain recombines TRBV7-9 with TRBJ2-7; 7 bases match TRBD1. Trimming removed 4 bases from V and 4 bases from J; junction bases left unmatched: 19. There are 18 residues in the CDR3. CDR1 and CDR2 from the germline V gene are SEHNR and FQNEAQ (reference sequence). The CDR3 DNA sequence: TGTGCCAGCAGCTCAGCTTCCTCCCCGGGACAGTATCTATACGAGCAGTACTTC. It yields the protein CASSSASSPGQYLYEQYF.

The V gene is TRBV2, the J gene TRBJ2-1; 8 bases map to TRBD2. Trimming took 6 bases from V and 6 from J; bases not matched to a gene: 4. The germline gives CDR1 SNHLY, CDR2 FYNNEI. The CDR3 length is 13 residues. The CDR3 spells CASRTGTSNEQFF. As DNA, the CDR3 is TGTGCCAGCAGAACCGGGACTAGCAATGAGCAGTTCTTC.

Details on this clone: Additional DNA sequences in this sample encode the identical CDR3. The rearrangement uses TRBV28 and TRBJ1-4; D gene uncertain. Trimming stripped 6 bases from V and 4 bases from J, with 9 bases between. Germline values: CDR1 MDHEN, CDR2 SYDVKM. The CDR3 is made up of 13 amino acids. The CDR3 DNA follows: TGTGCCAGCAGGGGTACTGGTAATGAAAAACTGTTTTTT. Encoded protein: CASRGTGNEKLFF.

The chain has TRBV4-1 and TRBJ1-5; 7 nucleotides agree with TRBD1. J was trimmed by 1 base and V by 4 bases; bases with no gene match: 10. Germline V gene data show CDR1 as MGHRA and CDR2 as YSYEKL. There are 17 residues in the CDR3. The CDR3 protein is CASSPVPRGLSNQPQHF. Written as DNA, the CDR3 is TGCGCCAGCAGCCCAGTCCCAAGGGGGCTGAGCAATCAGCCCCAGCATTTT.

CDR3 DNA sequence: TGTGCCAGCAGTTACCGGGGCTGGGAGACCCAGTACTTC. Protein product: CASSYRGWETQYF. The chain carries TRBV6-5 and TRBJ2-5; tentatively, D is TRBD1 or TRBD2 (5 bases each). The CDR3 consists of 13 residues. The germline V gene has CDR1 MNHEY and CDR2 SVGAGI. Trimming removed 2 bases from V and 5 bases from J, with 9 bases in between.

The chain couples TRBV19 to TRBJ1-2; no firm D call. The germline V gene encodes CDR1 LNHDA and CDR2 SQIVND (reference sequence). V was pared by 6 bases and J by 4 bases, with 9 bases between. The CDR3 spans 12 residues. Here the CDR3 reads CASRQLAYGYTF. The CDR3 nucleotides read TGTGCCAGTAGACAGTTAGCCTATGGCTACACCTTC. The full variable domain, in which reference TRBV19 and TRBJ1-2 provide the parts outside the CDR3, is DGGITQSPKYLFRKEGQNVTLSCEQNLNHDAMYWYRQDPGQGLRLIYYSQIVNDFQKGDIAEGYSVSREKKESFPLTVTSAQKNPTAFYLCASRQLAYGYTFGSGTRLTVV.

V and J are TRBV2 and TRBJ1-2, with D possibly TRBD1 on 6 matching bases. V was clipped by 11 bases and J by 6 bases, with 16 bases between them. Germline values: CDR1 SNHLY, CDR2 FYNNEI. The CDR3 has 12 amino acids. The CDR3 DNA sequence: TGTGCCCTACAAGGGGGGTCCGATGGCTACACCTTC. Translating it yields CALQGGSDGYTF.

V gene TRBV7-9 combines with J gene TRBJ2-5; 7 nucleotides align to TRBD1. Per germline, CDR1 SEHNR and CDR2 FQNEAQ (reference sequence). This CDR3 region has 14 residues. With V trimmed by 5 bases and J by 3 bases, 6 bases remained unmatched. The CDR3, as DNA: TGTGCCAGCAGCCCTCGGACAGGAGAAGAGACCCAGTACTTC. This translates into CASSPRTGEETQYF.

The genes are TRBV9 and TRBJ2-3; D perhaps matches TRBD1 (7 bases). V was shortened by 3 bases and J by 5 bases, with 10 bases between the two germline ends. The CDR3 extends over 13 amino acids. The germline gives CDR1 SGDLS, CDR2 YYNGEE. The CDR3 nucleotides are TGTGCCAGCAGCGGGCAGGGGGGAGATACGCAGTATTTT. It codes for CASSGQGGDTQYF. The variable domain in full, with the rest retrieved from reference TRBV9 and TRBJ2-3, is DSGVTQTPKHLITATGQRVTLRCSPRSGDLSVYWYQQSLDQGLQFLIQYYNGEERAKGNILERFSAQQFPDLHSELNLSSLELGDSALYFCASSGQGGDTQYFGPGTRLTVL.

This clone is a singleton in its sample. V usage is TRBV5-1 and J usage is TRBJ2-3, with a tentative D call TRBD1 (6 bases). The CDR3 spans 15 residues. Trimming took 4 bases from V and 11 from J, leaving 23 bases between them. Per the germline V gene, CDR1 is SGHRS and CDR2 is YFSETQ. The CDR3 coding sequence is TGCGCCAGCAGCAAAGACATGAGGACAGCCTCAAGGCAGTATTTT. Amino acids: CASSKDMRTASRQYF.

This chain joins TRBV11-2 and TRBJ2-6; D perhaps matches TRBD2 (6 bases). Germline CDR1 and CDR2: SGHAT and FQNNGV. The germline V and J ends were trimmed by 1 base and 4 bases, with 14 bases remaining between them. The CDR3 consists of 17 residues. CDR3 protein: CASSLVGGVYGANVLTF. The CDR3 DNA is TGTGCCAGCAGCTTAGTAGGCGGGGTGTACGGGGCCAACGTCCTGACTTTC.

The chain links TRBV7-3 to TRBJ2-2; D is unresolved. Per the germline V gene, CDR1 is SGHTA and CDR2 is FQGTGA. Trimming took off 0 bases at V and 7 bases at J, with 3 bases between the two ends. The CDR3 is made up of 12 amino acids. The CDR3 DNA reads TGTGCCAGCAGCTTAACGAGCGGGGAGCTGTTTTTT. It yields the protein CASSLTSGELFF. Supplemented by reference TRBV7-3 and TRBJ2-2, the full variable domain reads GAGVSQTPSNKVTEKGKYVELRCDPISGHTALYWYRQSLGQGPEFLIYFQGTGAADDSGLPNDRFFAVRPEGSVSTLKIQRTERGDSAVYLCASSLTSGELFFGEGSRLTVL.

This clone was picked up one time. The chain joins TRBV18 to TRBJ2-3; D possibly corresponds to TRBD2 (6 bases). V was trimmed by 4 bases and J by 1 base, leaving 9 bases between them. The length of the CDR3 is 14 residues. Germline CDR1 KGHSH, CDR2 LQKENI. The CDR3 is CASSLGGGTDTQYF. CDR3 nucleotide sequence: TGTGCCAGCTCACTCGGAGGGGGCACAGATACGCAGTATTTT.